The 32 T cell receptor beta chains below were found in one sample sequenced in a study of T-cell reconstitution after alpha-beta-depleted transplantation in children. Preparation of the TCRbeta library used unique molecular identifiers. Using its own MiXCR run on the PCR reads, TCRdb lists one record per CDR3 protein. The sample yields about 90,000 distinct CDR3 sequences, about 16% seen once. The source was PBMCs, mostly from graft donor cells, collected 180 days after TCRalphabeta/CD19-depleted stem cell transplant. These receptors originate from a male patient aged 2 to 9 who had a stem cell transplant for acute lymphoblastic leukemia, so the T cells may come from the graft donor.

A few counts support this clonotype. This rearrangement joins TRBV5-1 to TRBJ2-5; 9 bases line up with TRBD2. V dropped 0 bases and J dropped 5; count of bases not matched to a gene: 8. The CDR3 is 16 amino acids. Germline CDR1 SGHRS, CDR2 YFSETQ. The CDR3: CASSLGASGDSETQYF. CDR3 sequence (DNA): TGCGCCAGCAGCTTGGGGGCTAGCGGGGATTCGGAGACCCAGTACTTC.

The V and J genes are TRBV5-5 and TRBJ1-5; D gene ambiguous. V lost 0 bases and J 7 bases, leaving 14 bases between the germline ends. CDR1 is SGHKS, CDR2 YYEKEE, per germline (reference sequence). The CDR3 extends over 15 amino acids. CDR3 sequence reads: CASSLGPGGGQPQHF. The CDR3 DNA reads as TGTGCCAGCAGCTTGGGCCCAGGTGGAGGGCAGCCCCAGCATTTT. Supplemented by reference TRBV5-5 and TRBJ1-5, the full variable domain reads DAGVTQSPTHLIKTRGQQVTLRCSPISGHKSVSWYQQVLGQGPQFIFQYYEKEERGRGNFPDRFSARQFPNYSSELNVNALLLGDSALYLCASSLGPGGGQPQHFGDGTRLSIL.

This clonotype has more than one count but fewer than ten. Here the CDR3 DNA reads TGTGCCAGCAGTTTATCTGGGGTTAGCAATCAGCCCCAGCATTTT. It encodes CASSLSGVSNQPQHF. The chain recombines TRBV12-3 or TRBV12-4 with TRBJ1-5; D remains unclear. This CDR3 contains 15 residues. V was pared by 2 bases and J by 0 bases, with 8 bases between.

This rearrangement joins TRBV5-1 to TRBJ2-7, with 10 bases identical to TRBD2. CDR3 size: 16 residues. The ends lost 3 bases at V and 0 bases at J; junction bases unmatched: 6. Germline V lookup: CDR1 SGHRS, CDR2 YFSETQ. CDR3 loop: CASSSELAGFSYEQYF. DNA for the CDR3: TGCGCCAGCAGCTCGGAACTAGCGGGGTTCTCCTACGAGCAGTACTTC.

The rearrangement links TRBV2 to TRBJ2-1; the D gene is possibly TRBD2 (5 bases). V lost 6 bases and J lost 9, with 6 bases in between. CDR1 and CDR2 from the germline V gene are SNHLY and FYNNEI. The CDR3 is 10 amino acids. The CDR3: CASSGLEQFF. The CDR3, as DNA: TGTGCCAGCAGCGGACTTGAGCAGTTCTTC. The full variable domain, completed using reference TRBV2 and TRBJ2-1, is EPEVTQTPSHQVTQMGQEVILRCVPISNHLYFYWYRQILGQKVEFLVSFYNNEISEKSEIFDDQFSVERPDGSNFTLKIRSTKLEDSAMYFCASSGLEQFFGPGTRLTVL.

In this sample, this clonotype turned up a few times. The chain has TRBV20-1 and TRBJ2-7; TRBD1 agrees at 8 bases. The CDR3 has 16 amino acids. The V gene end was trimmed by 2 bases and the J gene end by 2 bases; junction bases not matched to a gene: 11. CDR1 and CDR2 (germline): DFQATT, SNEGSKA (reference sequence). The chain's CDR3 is CSARRGDRWVTYEQYF. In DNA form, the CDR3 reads TGCAGTGCTAGAAGAGGGGACAGGTGGGTAACCTACGAGCAGTACTTC.

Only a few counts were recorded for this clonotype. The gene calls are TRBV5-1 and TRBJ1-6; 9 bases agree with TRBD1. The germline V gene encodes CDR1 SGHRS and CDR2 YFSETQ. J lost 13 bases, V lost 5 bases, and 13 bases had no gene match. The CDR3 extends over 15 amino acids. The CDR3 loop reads CASRSPGQGPTPLHF. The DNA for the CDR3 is TGCGCCAGCAGATCTCCGGGACAGGGACCTACCCCCCTCCACTTT.

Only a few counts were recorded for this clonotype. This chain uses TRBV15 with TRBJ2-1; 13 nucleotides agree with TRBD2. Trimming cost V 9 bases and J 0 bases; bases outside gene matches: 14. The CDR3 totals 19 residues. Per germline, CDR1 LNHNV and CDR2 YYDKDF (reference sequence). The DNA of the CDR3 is TGTGCCACGAACCTCCACGGACTAGCGGGGGCAAGCTCCTACAATGAGCAGTTCTTC. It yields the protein CATNLHGLAGASSYNEQFF.

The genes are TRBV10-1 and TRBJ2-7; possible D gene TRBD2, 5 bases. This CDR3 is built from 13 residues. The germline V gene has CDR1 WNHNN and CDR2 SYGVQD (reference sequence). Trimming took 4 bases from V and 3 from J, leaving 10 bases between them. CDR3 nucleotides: TGCGCCAGCAGTGGGTACGGGAACTACGAGCAGTACTTC. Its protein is CASSGYGNYEQYF.

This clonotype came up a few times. The CDR3 DNA follows: TGCAGTGCTAGCAAGGGGGGCGATGAGCAGTTCTTC. Amino acids: CSASKGGDEQFF. This chain links TRBV20-1 with TRBJ2-1; tentatively, D is TRBD1 or TRBD2 (6 bases each). Trimming removed 3 bases from V and 8 bases from J, with 11 bases in between. The CDR3 consists of 12 residues. In germline, CDR1 is DFQATT, CDR2 SNEGSKA (reference sequence).

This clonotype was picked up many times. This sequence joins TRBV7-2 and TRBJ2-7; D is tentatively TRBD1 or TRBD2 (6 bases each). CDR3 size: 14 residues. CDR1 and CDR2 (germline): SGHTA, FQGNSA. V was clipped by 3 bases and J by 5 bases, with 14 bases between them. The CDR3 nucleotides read TGTGCCAGCAGCTTGGACTACAGGGTCCACGAGCAGTACTTC. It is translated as CASSLDYRVHEQYF.

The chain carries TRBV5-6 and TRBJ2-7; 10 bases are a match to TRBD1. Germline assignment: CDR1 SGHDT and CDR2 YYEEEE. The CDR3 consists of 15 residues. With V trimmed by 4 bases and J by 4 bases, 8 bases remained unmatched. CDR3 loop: CASSTTGTGAYEQYF. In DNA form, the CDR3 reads TGTGCCAGCAGCACCACCGGGACAGGGGCGTACGAGCAGTACTTC.

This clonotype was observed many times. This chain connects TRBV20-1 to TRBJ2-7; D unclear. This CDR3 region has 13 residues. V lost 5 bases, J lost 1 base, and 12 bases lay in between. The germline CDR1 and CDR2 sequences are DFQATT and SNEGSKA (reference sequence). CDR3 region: CSAGVTPSYEQYF. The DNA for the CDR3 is TGCAGTGCTGGAGTGACACCATCCTACGAGCAGTACTTC.

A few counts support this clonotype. CDR3: CASSLAGQGTTGNTIYF. The CDR3 DNA is TGTGCCAGCAGCTTAGCAGGACAGGGGACAACTGGAAACACCATATATTTT. This sequence joins TRBV7-9 and TRBJ1-3, with TRBD1 matching over 9 bases. The J segment lost 2 bases and the V segment lost 0 bases, leaving 5 bases of the junction unmatched. CDR1 is SEHNR, CDR2 FQNEAQ, per germline (reference sequence). The CDR3 is made up of 17 amino acids.

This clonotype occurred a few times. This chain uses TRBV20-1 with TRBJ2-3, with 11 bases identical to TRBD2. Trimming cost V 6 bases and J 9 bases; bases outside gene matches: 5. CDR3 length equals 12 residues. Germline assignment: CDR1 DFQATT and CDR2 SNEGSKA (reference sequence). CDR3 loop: CSASTSGETQYF. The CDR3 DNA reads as TGCAGTGCCTCGACTAGCGGGGAAACGCAGTATTTT.

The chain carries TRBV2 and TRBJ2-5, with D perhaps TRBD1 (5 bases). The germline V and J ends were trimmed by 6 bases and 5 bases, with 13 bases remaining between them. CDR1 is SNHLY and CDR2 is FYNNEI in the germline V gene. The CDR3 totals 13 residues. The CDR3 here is CASRKGIGETQYF. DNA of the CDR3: TGTGCCAGCAGGAAGGGGATCGGGGAGACCCAGTACTTC.

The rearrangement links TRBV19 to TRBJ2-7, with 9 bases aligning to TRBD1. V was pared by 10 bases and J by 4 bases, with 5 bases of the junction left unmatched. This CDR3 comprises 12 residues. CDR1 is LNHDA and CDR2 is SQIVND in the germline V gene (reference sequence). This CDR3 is CATETGGYEQYF. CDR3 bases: TGTGCCACAGAGACAGGGGGGTACGAGCAGTACTTC. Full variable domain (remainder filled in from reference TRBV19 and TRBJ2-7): DGGITQSPKYLFRKEGQNVTLSCEQNLNHDAMYWYRQDPGQGLRLIYYSQIVNDFQKGDIAEGYSVSREKKESFPLTVTSAQKNPTAFYLCATETGGYEQYFGPGTRLTVT.

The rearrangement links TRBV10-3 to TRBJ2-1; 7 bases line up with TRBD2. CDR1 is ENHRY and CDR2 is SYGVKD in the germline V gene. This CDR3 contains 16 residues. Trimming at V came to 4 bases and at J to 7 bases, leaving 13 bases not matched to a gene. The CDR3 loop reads CAISVPGEGPGNEQFF. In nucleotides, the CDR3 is TGTGCCATCAGTGTCCCGGGGGAGGGGCCAGGGAATGAGCAGTTCTTC.

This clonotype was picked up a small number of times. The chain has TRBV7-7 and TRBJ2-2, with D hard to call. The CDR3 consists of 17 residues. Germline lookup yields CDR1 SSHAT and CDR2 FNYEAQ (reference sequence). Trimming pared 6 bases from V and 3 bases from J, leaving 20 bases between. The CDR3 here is CASSSTPVSGYTGELFF. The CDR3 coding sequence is TGTGCCAGCAGTTCAACTCCGGTCTCTGGGTACACCGGGGAGCTGTTTTTT.

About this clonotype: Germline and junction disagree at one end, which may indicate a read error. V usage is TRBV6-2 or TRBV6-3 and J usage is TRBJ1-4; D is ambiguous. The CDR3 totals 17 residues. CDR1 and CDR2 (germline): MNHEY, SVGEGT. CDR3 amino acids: CASRYSTVSGTNEKLFF. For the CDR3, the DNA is TGTGCCAGCAGATACTCGACGGTATCGGGAACTAATGAAAAACTGTTTTTT.

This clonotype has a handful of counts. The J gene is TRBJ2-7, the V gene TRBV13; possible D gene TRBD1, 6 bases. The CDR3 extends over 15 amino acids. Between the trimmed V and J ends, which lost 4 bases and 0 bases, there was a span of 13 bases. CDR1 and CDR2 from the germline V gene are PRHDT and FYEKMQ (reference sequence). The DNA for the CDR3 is TGTGCCAGCAGCTCGGGACACCCGAACTCCTACGAGCAGTACTTC. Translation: CASSSGHPNSYEQYF.

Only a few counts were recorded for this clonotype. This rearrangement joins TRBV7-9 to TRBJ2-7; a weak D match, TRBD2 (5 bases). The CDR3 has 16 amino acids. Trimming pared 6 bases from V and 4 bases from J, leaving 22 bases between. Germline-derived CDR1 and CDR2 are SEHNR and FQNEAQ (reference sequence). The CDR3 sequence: CASSNRFEGAGYEQYF. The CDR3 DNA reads TGTGCCAGCAGTAACCGGTTCGAGGGCGCGGGTTACGAGCAGTACTTC.

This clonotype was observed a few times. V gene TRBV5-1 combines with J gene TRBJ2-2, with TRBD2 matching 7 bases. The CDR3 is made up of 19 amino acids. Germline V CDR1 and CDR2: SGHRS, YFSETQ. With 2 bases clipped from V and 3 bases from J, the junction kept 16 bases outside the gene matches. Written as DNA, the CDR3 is TGCGCCAGCAGCTTAATGGATAGCGGGCTACTTTGGGACACCGGGGAGCTGTTTTTT. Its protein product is CASSLMDSGLLWDTGELFF.

CDR3 nucleotide sequence: TGTGCCAGCAGTTTACGGCTTTTTCCGGGACAGGGGAATGAAAAACTGTTTTTT. It encodes CASSLRLFPGQGNEKLFF. The chain carries TRBV3-1 and TRBJ1-4; 10 bases are a match to TRBD1. CDR1 and CDR2 (germline): LGHDT, YNNKEL (reference sequence). Trimming cost V 6 bases and J 5 bases; bases outside gene matches: 15. CDR3 size: 18 residues.

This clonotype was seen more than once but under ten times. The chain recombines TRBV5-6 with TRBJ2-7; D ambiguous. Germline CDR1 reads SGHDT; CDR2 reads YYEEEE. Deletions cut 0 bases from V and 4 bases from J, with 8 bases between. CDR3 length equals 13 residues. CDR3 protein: CASSLAVTYEQYF. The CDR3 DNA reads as TGTGCCAGCAGCTTGGCAGTCACTTACGAGCAGTACTTC. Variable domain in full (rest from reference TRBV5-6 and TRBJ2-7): DAGVTQSPTHLIKTRGQQVTLRCSPKSGHDTVSWYQQALGQGPQFIFQYYEEEERQRGNFPDRFSGHQFPNYSSELNVNALLLGDSALYLCASSLAVTYEQYFGPGTRLTVT.

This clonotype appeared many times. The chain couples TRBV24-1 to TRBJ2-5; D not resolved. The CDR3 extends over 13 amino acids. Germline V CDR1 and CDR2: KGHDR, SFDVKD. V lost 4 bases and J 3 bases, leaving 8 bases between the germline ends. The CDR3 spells CATSEAAEETQYF. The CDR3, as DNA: TGTGCCACCAGTGAAGCAGCTGAAGAGACCCAGTACTTC.

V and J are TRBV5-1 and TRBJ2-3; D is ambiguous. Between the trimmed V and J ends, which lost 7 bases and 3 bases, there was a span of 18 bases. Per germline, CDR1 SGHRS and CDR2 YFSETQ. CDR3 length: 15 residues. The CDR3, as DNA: TGCGCCAGCTTTCAGATCCATAAGAAAACAGATACGCAGTATTTT. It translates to CASFQIHKKTDTQYF.

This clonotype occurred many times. The CDR3, as DNA: TGTGCCAGCAGCATACAGGGGGCCGCAGATACGCAGTATTTT. Residues: CASSIQGAADTQYF. The rearrangement joins TRBV5-6 to TRBJ2-3; 9 bases fit TRBD1. The CDR3 covers 14 residues. After removal of 4 bases from V and 4 bases from J, the junction contained 4 bases not matched to a gene. Germline V gene lookup returns CDR1 SGHDT and CDR2 YYEEEE.

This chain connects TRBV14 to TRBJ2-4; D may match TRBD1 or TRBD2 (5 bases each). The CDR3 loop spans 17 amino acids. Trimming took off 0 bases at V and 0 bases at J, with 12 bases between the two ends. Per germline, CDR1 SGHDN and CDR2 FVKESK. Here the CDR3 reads CASSQDKARGAKNIQYF. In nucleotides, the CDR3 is TGTGCCAGCAGCCAAGATAAGGCGAGGGGAGCCAAAAACATTCAGTACTTC.

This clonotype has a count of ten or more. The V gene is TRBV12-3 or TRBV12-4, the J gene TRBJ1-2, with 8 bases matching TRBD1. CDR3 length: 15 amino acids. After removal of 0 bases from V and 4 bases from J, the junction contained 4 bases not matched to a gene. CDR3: CASSLAARGLYGYTF. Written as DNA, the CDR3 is TGTGCCAGCAGTTTAGCGGCCAGGGGGCTCTATGGCTACACCTTC.

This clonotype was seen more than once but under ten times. CDR3: CASSYGTEATNEKLFF. The CDR3 DNA sequence: TGTGCCAGCAGTTATGGGACAGAAGCAACTAATGAAAAACTGTTTTTT. The V call is TRBV6-5, the J call TRBJ1-4, with 7 bases identical to TRBD1. The CDR3 loop spans 16 amino acids. The V and J ends lost 3 bases and 0 bases, in that order; junction bases with no gene match: 4. The germline V gene has CDR1 MNHEY and CDR2 SVGAGI.

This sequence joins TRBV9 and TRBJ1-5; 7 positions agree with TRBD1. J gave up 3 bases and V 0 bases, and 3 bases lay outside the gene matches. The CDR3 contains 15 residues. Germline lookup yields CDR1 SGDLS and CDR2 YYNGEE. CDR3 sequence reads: CASSVGDSPNQPQHF. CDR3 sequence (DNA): TGTGCCAGCAGCGTAGGGGACAGTCCCAATCAGCCCCAGCATTTT.